The clone carrying this T cell receptor beta chain was found many times. The target antigen is unknown. The data stem from a study of breast tumors, draining lymph nodes, adjacent tissues. Study conclusions and caveats: Tumors had less TCR diversity than lymph nodes, more than nontumor tissue. That most tumor T cells come from lymph nodes remained unproven.

TCRdb re-analysed the multiplex PCR reads in MiXCR, keeping a single row per CDR3 protein. The profile shows about 20,000 distinct CDR3 sequences, more than 25% of them singletons. The CDR3 contains 18 residues. CDR1 GTSNPN and CDR2 SVGIG come from the germline V gene (reference sequence). V lost 1 base, J lost 5 bases, and 11 bases stayed unmatched. This rearrangement joins TRBV30 to TRBJ2-5; 15 bases are a match to TRBD2. The specimen was breast tumor tissue. The sequence derives from a female donor with breast cancer. Some clones in this sample may be carry-over from other donors' samples. DNA for the CDR3: TGTGCCTGGAGTGGTTCAGGACTAGCGGGAGGGCCGTATGAGACCCAGTACTTC. This gives the protein CAWSGSGLAGGPYETQYF. Full variable domain (outside the CDR3, taken from reference TRBV30 and TRBJ2-5): SQTIHQWPATLVQPVGSPLSLECTVEGTSNPNLYWYRQAAGRGLQLLFYSVGIGQISSEVPQNLSASRPQDRQFILSSKKLLLSDSGFYLCAWSGSGLAGGPYETQYFGPGTRLLVL.